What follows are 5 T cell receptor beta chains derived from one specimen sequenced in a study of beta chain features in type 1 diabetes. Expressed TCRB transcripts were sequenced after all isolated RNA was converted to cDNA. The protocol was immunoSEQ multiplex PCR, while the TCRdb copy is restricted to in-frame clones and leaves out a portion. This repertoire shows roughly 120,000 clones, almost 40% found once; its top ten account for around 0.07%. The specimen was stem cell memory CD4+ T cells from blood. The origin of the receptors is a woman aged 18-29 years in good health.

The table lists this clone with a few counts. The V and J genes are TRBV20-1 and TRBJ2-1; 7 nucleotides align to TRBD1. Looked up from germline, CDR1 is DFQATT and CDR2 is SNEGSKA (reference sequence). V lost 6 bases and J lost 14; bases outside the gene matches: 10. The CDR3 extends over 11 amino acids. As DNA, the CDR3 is TGCAGTGCCTCCCGGGGACAGAGTGAGTTCTTC. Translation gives CSASRGQSEFF.

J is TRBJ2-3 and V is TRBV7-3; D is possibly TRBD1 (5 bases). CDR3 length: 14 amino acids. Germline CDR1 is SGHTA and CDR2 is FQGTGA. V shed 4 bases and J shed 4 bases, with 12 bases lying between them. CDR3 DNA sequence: TGTGCCAGCAGCTGGCAGGGCAGGCCAGATACGCAGTATTTT. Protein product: CASSWQGRPDTQYF.

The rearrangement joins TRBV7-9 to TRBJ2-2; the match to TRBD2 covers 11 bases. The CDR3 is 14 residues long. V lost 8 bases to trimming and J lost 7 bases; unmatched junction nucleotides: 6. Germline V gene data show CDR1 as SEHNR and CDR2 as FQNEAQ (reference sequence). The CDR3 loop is CASRLAGGFGELFF. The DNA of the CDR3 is TGTGCCAGCCGGCTAGCGGGAGGTTTCGGGGAGCTGTTTTTT.

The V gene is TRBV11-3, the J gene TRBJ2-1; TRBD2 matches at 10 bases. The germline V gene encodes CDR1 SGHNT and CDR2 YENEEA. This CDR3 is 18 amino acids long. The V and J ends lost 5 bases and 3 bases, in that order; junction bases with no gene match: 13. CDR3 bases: TGTGCCAGCAGCCTCACACTAGGGACTAGCGATTTCTACAATGAGCAGTTCTTC. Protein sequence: CASSLTLGTSDFYNEQFF.

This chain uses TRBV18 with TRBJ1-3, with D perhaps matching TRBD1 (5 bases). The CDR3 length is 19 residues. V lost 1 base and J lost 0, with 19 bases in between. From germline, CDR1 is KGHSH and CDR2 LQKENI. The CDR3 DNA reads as TGTGCCAGCTCACCACATCCCCCGACAGTATCCGACTCTGGAAACACCATATATTTT. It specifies CASSPHPPTVSDSGNTIYF.